Listed below are T cell receptor beta chains from one sample, sequenced in a study of blood T cell repertoires in COVID-19. Data came from immunoSEQ multiplex PCR; TCRdb stores just in-frame clones and leaves some out. The table lists about 180,000 clones, 80% to 90% of them singletons. Sequencing was done on a sample of peripheral blood. These receptors originate from a man in his fifties or sixties with acute or convalescent COVID-19. CDR3s include the opening cysteine and the closing phenylalanine or tryptophan. The order of the fields is J gene, V gene, CDR3 protein.

TRBJ1-4	TRBV18	CASSPTGPRSEKLFF
TRBJ1-1	TRBV5-5	CASSLQGPGNTEAFF
TRBJ1-4	TRBV19	CASSRTVTNEKLFF
TRBJ2-7	TRBV7-2	CASSPPAGWSREQYF
TRBJ1-6	TRBV7-9	CASSSPGGTSPLHF
TRBJ2-1	TRBV9	CASSVATRAVSGMDEQFF
TRBJ2-7	TRBV5-1	CASSSGGLAGEEQYF
TRBJ1-1	TRBV12-3/TRBV12-4	CASSLIRNTEAFF
TRBJ2-3	TRBV6-1	CASSEDVRGEGDTQYF
TRBJ2-7	TRBV3-1/TRBV3-2	CASSQELYNRAIDEQYF
TRBJ2-7	TRBV3-1/TRBV3-2	CASSLRGEQYF
TRBJ1-2	TRBV5-1	CASSSGGPTFNYGYTF
TRBJ1-4	TRBV19	CASSPRGSRRTNEKLFF
TRBJ2-5	TRBV4-1	CASSQEYWGEETQYF
TRBJ2-1	TRBV7-2	CASSLAGDYNEQFF
TRBJ2-1	TRBV5-4	CASSLGGRGEFF
TRBJ1-6	TRBV5-6	CASSLGQGAGSPLHF
TRBJ1-6	TRBV5-4	CASSSGGFSPLHF
TRBJ1-5	TRBV4-2	CASSPRDNSNQPQHF
TRBJ2-7	TRBV6-5	CASSHGGGHSYEQYF
TRBJ2-1	TRBV5-6	CARGAAGGIEQFF
TRBJ2-2	TRBV10-3	CAISGSSGLAGNTGELFF
TRBJ2-7	TRBV19	CASRRVDGPAPYEQYF
TRBJ1-2	TRBV6-5	CASRDSDFYGYTF
TRBJ2-5	TRBV5-1	CASNFGHRVQETQYF
TRBJ2-7	TRBV6-1	CASSEEGGTSYEQYF
TRBJ1-5	TRBV18	CASSPGAGMGPQHF
TRBJ1-6	TRBV7-8	CASSLDGIGSSYNSPLHF
TRBJ2-2	TRBV5-1	CASSLGREAGELFF
TRBJ2-2	TRBV2	CASRGLVPGELFF
TRBJ2-2	TRBV6-5	CATSGGTNTGELFF
TRBJ1-2	TRBV5-1	CASSSGQGYGYTF
TRBJ1-3	TRBV2	CASTLSGQQNTIYF
TRBJ2-7	TRBV28	CASSLPGYEQYF
TRBJ1-2	TRBV28	CASSPGGSNYGYTF
TRBJ2-2	TRBV6-2/TRBV6-3	CASIPESGRAPGELFF
TRBJ2-7	TRBV7-9	CASSLSPASSYEQYF
TRBJ1-4	TRBV4-2	CASSQEGSGGTTNEKLFF
TRBJ2-7	TRBV19	CASTPGTGSSYEQYF
TRBJ2-1	TRBV7-2	CASSPQAGGPGRYEQFF
TRBJ1-5	TRBV27	CASSSTGGNQPQHF
TRBJ1-5	TRBV19	CASSTTGVSNQPQHF
TRBJ2-5	TRBV27	CASSSSLAGERETQYF
TRBJ1-5	TRBV7-9	CASTLPPWPQHF
TRBJ2-2	TRBV7-3	CASSFQRKAGELFF
TRBJ2-5	TRBV24-1	CATSIRDSVPLKETQYF
TRBJ2-7	TRBV7-9	CASLDRTAYEQYF
TRBJ1-1	TRBV5-6	CASSSTGGIVAFF
TRBJ1-2	TRBV5-5	CASSLTGPKSTNYGYTF
TRBJ2-5	TRBV28	CASSLAYQETQYF
TRBJ2-3	TRBV18	CASSRWADTQYF
TRBJ2-4	TRBV27	CASSPHPGQLAKNIQYF
TRBJ1-2	TRBV9	CASSALTRGQGVYGYTF
TRBJ2-7	TRBV28	CASRTNGGGSYEQYF